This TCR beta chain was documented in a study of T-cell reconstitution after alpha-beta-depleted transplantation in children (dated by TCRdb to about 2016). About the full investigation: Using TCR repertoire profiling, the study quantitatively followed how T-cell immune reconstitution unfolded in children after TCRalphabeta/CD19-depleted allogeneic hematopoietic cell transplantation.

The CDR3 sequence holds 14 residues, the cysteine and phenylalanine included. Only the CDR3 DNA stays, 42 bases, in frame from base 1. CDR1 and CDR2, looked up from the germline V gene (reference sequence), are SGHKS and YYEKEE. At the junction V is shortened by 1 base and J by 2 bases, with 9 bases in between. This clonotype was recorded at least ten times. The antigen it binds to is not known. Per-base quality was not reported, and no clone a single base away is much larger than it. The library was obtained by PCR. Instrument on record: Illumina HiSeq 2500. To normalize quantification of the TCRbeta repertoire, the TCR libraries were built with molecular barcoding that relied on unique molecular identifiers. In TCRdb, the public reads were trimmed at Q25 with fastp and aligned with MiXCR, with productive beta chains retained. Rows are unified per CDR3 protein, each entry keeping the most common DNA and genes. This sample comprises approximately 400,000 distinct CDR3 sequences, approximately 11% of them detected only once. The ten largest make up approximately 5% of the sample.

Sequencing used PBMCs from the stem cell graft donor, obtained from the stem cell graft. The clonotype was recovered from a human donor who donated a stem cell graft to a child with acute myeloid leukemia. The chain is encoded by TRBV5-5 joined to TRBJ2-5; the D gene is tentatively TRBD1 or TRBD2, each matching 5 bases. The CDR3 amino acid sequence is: CASSLRGEQETQYF. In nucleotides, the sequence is TGTGCCAGCAGCTTGCGGGGCGAACAAGAGACCCAGTACTTC.